This T cell receptor (beta chain) was captured in a study of molecular identifiers for immune sequencing clone quantification. Study information: In the replicates, RNA derived from around 20,000 or 99,000 naive CD8 cells was divided into five parts, and four were sequenced.

A word on this clonotype: Its antigen is still unknown.

Study observations and caveats: Whereas clones above 20 RNA copies held under 1% of naive-cell molecules, they held over 98% of effector molecules. Among about a million naive cells, spiked Jurkat TCR RNA from a single cell was reportedly detectable.

The CDR3 loop spans 15 amino acids. Germline CDR1 ENHRY, CDR2 SYGVKD. Trimming at V came to 4 bases and at J to 2 bases, leaving 6 bases not matched to a gene. TCRdb reprocessed the PCR reads with MiXCR, giving one entry per CDR3 protein. Of about 640,000 distinct CDR3 sequences listed, 20% are singletons. The source of this sequence is a human donor in good health. Some libraries in this study had Jurkat cell RNA spiked in. This rearrangement joins TRBV10-3 to TRBJ1-2; 8 bases align to TRBD1. Material: naive CD8+ T cells from blood, with Jurkat cell RNA spiked in. Subset meaning: FACS-sorted CD8+CD4-CCR7+CD45RA+ naive T cells. This CDR3 reads CAISVDRGSNYGYTF. The DNA of the CDR3 is TGTGCCATCAGTGTTGACAGGGGATCCAACTATGGCTACACCTTC.